The 16 T cell receptor beta chains below come from one sample, sequenced in a study of cytomegalovirus exposure and HLA in healthy donors. In the PCR, 60 Vbeta and 13 Jbeta primers were used. TCRdb keeps only in-frame clones here, not all; method: immunoSEQ multiplex PCR. The table includes about 200,000 clones, 82% detected once. The sequenced sample was PBMCs. Source of these receptors: a boy between 2 and 10 years old in good health and CMV-seronegative.

This clone was seen just once. The V and J genes are TRBV4-3 and TRBJ2-2, with a tentative D call TRBD1 (5 bases). Trimming removed 0 bases from V and 0 bases from J, with 11 bases in between. Germline CDR1 and CDR2: LGHNA and YSLEER. The CDR3 spans 17 residues. The CDR3 bases are TGCGCCAGCAGCCAAGAGGTGACAGCTCCGAACACCGGGGAGCTGTTTTTT. It yields the protein CASSQEVTAPNTGELFF.

J is TRBJ1-1 and V is TRBV6-5; D is uncertain. V gave up 2 bases and J gave up 10 bases, with 11 bases separating them. This CDR3 is 12 amino acids long. Germline V lookup: CDR1 MNHEY, CDR2 SVGAGI. CDR3 protein: CASSYRATGAFF. CDR3 in DNA: TGTGCCAGCAGTTACCGCGCAACCGGAGCTTTCTTT.

The CDR3 DNA reads TGTGCCAGCAGCGTAGGGTTGCTAGCGGGTGAAGAGACCCAGTACTTC. It codes for CASSVGLLAGEETQYF. This chain links TRBV9 with TRBJ2-5; TRBD2 matches at 8 bases. CDR3 length: 16 amino acids. The germline CDR1 and CDR2 sequences are SGDLS and YYNGEE. V shed 0 bases, J shed 3 bases, and the junction held 7 bases outside the gene matches.

This clone was observed a few times. The chain combines TRBV7-2 with TRBJ2-7, with 7 bases aligning to TRBD2. Germline CDR1 SGHTA, CDR2 FQGNSA. The CDR3 is 14 residues long. V gave up 2 bases and J gave up 5 bases; unmatched junction bases: 6. CDR3 sequence: CASSLRRGSDEQYF. In nucleotides, the CDR3 is TGTGCCAGCAGCTTAAGGCGGGGGAGCGACGAGCAGTACTTC.

The chain carries TRBV5-4 and TRBJ1-4, with no clear D. The germline CDR1 and CDR2 sequences are SGHNT and YYREEE (reference sequence). This CDR3 has 15 amino acids. V was cut by 0 bases and J by 0 bases, with 6 bases left in between. As DNA, the CDR3 is TGTGCCAGCAGCTTGGGACTTTCAACTAATGAAAAACTGTTTTTT. Translated: CASSLGLSTNEKLFF.

In nucleotides, the CDR3 is TGTGCCAGCAGCGCGCGGGGAAACTTGGGGACCCAGTACTTC. Protein product: CASSARGNLGTQYF. The gene calls are TRBV9 and TRBJ2-5, with D maybe TRBD2 (6 bases). CDR3 size: 14 residues. Germline V gene data show CDR1 as SGDLS and CDR2 as YYNGEE. The germline V and J ends were trimmed by 3 bases and 7 bases, with 16 bases remaining between them.

The chain couples TRBV18 to TRBJ1-6; no clear D. Trimming shortened V by 3 bases and J by 0 bases, and 15 bases separated the two germline ends. The CDR3 has 18 residues. Looked up from germline, CDR1 is KGHSH and CDR2 is LQKENI. The CDR3 protein is CASSPLPRASSYNSPLHF. DNA for the CDR3: TGTGCCAGCTCACCTCTACCCCGCGCGAGCTCCTATAATTCACCCCTCCACTTT.

There are a few counts of this clone. J is TRBJ2-7 and V is TRBV6-1; D might be TRBD1 (7 bases). CDR1 and CDR2 (germline): MNHNS, SASEGT. The germline V and J ends were trimmed by 8 bases and 3 bases, with 20 bases remaining between them. The CDR3 runs 15 residues. CDR3 amino acids: CASARGSGGGYEQYF. The CDR3 DNA sequence: TGTGCCAGCGCCCGGGGTTCAGGGGGAGGCTACGAGCAGTACTTC.

V is TRBV5-6 and J is TRBJ2-7; 13 bases are shared with TRBD2. The V gene's germline CDR1 is SGHDT and CDR2 YYEEEE. The junction had 11 bases not matched to a gene; V was cut back by 5 bases and J by 0 bases. The CDR3 has 18 amino acids. The CDR3 protein is CASRYGLAGAQSSYEQYF. The CDR3 bases are TGTGCCAGCAGGTACGGACTAGCGGGGGCCCAGAGCTCCTACGAGCAGTACTTC.

The chain couples TRBV10-1 to TRBJ1-6; D possibly corresponds to TRBD1 (5 bases). CDR3 size: 14 residues. V dropped 8 bases and J dropped 6 bases, with 14 bases sitting between them. Per the germline V gene, CDR1 is WNHNN and CDR2 is SYGVQD (reference sequence). The CDR3 sequence is CASPGGEGNSPLHF. The DNA for the CDR3 is TGCGCCAGCCCGGGGGGGGAGGGTAATTCACCCCTCCACTTT.

For this clone: The same CDR3 can be traced to other DNA sequences in this sample. This chain connects TRBV30 to TRBJ1-1, with 7 bases that match TRBD1. The germline V gene encodes CDR1 GTSNPN and CDR2 SVGIG (reference sequence). With 4 bases clipped from V and 3 bases from J, the junction kept 5 bases outside the gene matches. The CDR3 totals 13 residues. The CDR3 here is CAWTRQGHTEAFF. CDR3 sequence (DNA): TGTGCCTGGACCCGACAGGGACACACTGAAGCTTTCTTT. Based on the CDR3 plus reference TRBV30 and TRBJ1-1, the full variable domain is SQTIHQWPATLVQPVGSPLSLECTVEGTSNPNLYWYRQAAGRGLQLLFYSVGIGQISSEVPQNLSASRPQDRQFILSSKKLLLSDSGFYLCAWTRQGHTEAFFGQGTRLTVV.

This clone was seen a handful of times. The rearrangement joins TRBV6-6 to TRBJ1-1, with 8 bases fitting TRBD1. Trimming removed 4 bases from V and 5 bases from J; junction bases left unmatched: 3. Germline loops: CDR1 MNHNY, CDR2 SVGAGI (reference sequence). The CDR3 consists of 13 residues. Written as DNA, the CDR3 is TGTGCCAGCAGTTCCGACAGGGGAACTGAAGCTTTCTTT. Protein product: CASSSDRGTEAFF.

This clone was found once. This sequence joins TRBV18 and TRBJ1-1, with 10 bases lining up with TRBD1. The ends lost 3 bases at V and 1 base at J; junction bases unmatched: 2. The CDR3 contains 15 residues. Germline-derived CDR1 and CDR2 are KGHSH and LQKENI. The CDR3 nucleotides read TGTGCCAGCTCACCTTGGGACAGGGGGAACACTGAAGCTTTCTTT. Its translation is CASSPWDRGNTEAFF.

This clone occurred once. This rearrangement joins TRBV13 to TRBJ2-1; weak D call: TRBD2 (6 bases). Looked up from germline, CDR1 is PRHDT and CDR2 is FYEKMQ (reference sequence). The CDR3 totals 18 residues. With 3 bases removed from V and 6 bases from J, the gap between germline ends came to 24 bases. This CDR3 reads CASSFLGGRDSFSNEQFF. CDR3 in DNA: TGTGCCAGCAGCTTCCTAGGTGGTAGGGACTCTTTTAGCAATGAGCAGTTCTTC.

This clone was seen a single time. The chain uses TRBV4-1 and TRBJ1-4; 7 positions match TRBD1. CDR3 length: 16 residues. V was pared by 2 bases and J by 5 bases, with 8 bases of the junction left unmatched. CDR1 and CDR2 from the germline V gene are MGHRA and YSYEKL. CDR3: CASSQPVGQRNEKLFF. The CDR3 nucleotides are TGCGCCAGCAGCCAACCAGTGGGACAGCGAAATGAAAAACTGTTTTTT.

The CDR3 bases are TGTGCCAGCAGCCCTTGGGAGAGCTCCTACGAGCAGTACTTC. Residues: CASSPWESSYEQYF. The chain recombines TRBV6-5 with TRBJ2-7; D might be TRBD2 (5 bases). Germline V lookup: CDR1 MNHEY, CDR2 SVGAGI. The length of the CDR3 is 14 residues. V was trimmed by 6 bases and J by 0 bases, leaving 12 bases between them.